This T cell receptor (beta chain) appears in the sequencing data of a study of OX40 agonist ivuxolimab in advanced cancers. Across the whole study: Across the patients, intravenous ivuxolimab was delivered every 2 weeks at 0.01 to 10 mg/kg. Every patient in dose escalation had hepatocellular carcinoma, melanoma, renal cell or head and neck cancer.

Produced via immunoSEQ multiplex PCR; TCRdb's table is partial and in-frame only. The sample gives tens of thousands of clones, around 81% of which show up once; roughly 2% is in the top ten. Broader study findings: The study did not work out the antigen specificity of the expanded peripheral T cells.

V gave up 4 bases and J gave up 0 bases; unmatched junction bases: 2. The V gene's germline CDR1 is SNHLY and CDR2 FYNNEI. The CDR3 length is 14 residues. To note about this clone: Antigen unknown.

The chain uses TRBV2 and TRBJ1-2; 7 nucleotides agree with TRBD1. Specimen: CD4+ or CD8+ T cells sorted from blood, collected in a trial of the OX40 agonist ivuxolimab. The sequence derives from an adult with an advanced solid tumor such as melanoma, head and neck, liver or kidney cancer. The CDR3 is CASSGDSSNYGYTF. In DNA form, the CDR3 reads TGTGCCAGCAGTGGGGACAGTTCTAACTATGGCTACACCTTC.